The following is a T cell receptor beta chain sequence with its context. Profiling relied on immunoSEQ multiplex PCR, and the TCRdb table lists in-frame clones only, not all of them. Here the sample spans under 100,000 clones, just under 85% being singletons. Time point meaning: blood 4 weeks post-SBRT, at nephrectomy. Treatment described: 15 Gy SBRT to primary tumor, nephrectomy 4 weeks later. Nephrectomy followed 15 Gy stereotactic body radiation by 4 weeks. This renal cell carcinoma was of the clear cell type. These data originate in a study of radiation and T cells in renal cell carcinoma. CDR1 MNHEY and CDR2 SMNVEV come from the germline V gene (reference sequence). Losses at the gene ends were 6 bases for V and 3 bases for J; bases not matched to a gene: 8. The CDR3 extends over 15 amino acids.

The material sequenced was blood, taken from a patient whose treatment included radiotherapy and nephrectomy. This sequence joins TRBV27 and TRBJ1-5, with 7 positions matching TRBD1. This clonotype originated in a man aged 50 to 60 with renal cell carcinoma. The DNA of the CDR3 is TGTGCCAGCAGGGCCGGGACAGCGACCAATCAGCCCCAGCATTTT. Protein product: CASRAGTATNQPQHF.